This T cell receptor (beta chain) was recovered during a study of early T cells in non-severe SARS-CoV-2 infection. Study-wide results and caveats: Anti-spike CD8 specificities were favored by VDJdb matching, whose results missed private and CD4 specificities.

This clonotype was observed many times. Its target is not known. CDR1 PRHDT and CDR2 FYEKMQ come from the germline V gene (reference sequence). CDR3 length: 15 residues. Unmatched junction bases numbered 10, after V lost 5 bases and J lost 7 bases. Individual cDNA molecules were tagged with unique molecular identifiers, the study reported. TCRdb reprocessed the 5' RACE reads via MiXCR and lists one record per CDR3 protein. The sample comprises about 63,000 distinct CDR3 sequences, approximately 13% of which are singletons, and about 4.7% rests with the top ten. This receptor was taken from an adult who was a healthcare worker with PCR-confirmed SARS-CoV-2 infection or an uninfected control (not recorded which). Source material: whole blood. The chain links TRBV13 to TRBJ2-3; 9 bases match TRBD1. The CDR3 is CASSARTGVGNTQYF. CDR3 nucleotide sequence: TGTGCCAGCAGCGCCCGGACAGGGGTTGGTAATACGCAGTATTTT.